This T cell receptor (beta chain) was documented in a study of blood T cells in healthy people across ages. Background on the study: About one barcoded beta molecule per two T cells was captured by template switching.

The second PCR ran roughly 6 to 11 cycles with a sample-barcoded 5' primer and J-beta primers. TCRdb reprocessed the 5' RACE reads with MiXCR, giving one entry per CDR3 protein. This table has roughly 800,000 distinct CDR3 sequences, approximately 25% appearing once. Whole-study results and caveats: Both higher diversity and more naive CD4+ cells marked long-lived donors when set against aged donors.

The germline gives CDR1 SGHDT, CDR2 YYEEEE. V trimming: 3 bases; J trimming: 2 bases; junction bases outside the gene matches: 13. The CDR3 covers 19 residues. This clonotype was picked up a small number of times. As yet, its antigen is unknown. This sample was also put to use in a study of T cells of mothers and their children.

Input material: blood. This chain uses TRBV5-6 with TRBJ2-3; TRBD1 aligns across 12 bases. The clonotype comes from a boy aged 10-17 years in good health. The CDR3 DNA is TGTGCCAGCAGCTGGATGGGACAGGGGGCGGAATTCGACACAGATACGCAGTATTTT. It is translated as CASSWMGQGAEFDTDTQYF. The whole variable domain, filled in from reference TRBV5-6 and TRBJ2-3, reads DAGVTQSPTHLIKTRGQQVTLRCSPKSGHDTVSWYQQALGQGPQFIFQYYEEEERQRGNFPDRFSGHQFPNYSSELNVNALLLGDSALYLCASSWMGQGAEFDTDTQYFGPGTRLTVL.